The 22 T cell receptor beta chains listed next were all sequenced from one sample in a study of human T cells and chemical hapten exposure. A single record per CDR3 protein comes from TCRdb applying MiXCR to the RACE reads. The sample lists about 350,000 distinct CDR3 sequences, about 6% occurring once. Noted time point: patch test 2, 6 weeks after DPC sensitization. The sample's treatment: therapeutic diphenylcyclopropenone sensitization with weekly scalp DPC. The sample in question was whole blood, obtained in connection with sensitization to the hapten diphenylcyclopropenone (DPC). The receptors stem from a woman between 18 and 30 years old with alopecia areata. Some clones in this sample may be carry-over from other donors' samples.

The rearrangement uses TRBV11-3 and TRBJ2-5; D ambiguous. Germline CDR1 and CDR2: SGHNT and YENEEA. V was trimmed by 2 bases and J by 3 bases, leaving 7 bases between them. The CDR3 length is 13 residues. CDR3 region: CASSLFGKETQYF. CDR3 in DNA: TGTGCCAGCAGCTTATTCGGAAAAGAGACCCAGTACTTC. Full variable domain (missing parts from reference TRBV11-3 and TRBJ2-5): EAGVVQSPRYKIIEKKQPVAFWCNPISGHNTLYWYLQNLGQGPELLIRYENEEAVDDSQLPKDRFSAERLKGVDSTLKIQPAELGDSAVYLCASSLFGKETQYFGPGTRLLVL.

This clonotype was seen at least ten times. The chain couples TRBV6-5 to TRBJ1-4; maybe TRBD1 (6 bases). This CDR3 has 16 residues. Trimming took off 5 bases at V and 8 bases at J, with 21 bases between the two ends. CDR1 is MNHEY and CDR2 is SVGAGI in the germline V gene. The CDR3 sequence is CASSRGLRGGGEKLFF. CDR3 DNA sequence: TGTGCCAGCAGTAGAGGCCTTCGGGGTGGGGGCGAAAAACTGTTTTTT.

The chain recombines TRBV15 with TRBJ2-7, with D unresolved. There are 12 residues in the CDR3. V gave up 6 bases and J gave up 6 bases, with 12 bases separating them. Germline CDR1 and CDR2: LNHNV and YYDKDF (reference sequence). The CDR3 DNA follows: TGTGCCACCAGGGTCCTCTTTGGCGAGCAGTACTTC. The encoded protein is CATRVLFGEQYF. The full variable domain, rest sourced from reference TRBV15 and TRBJ2-7, is DAMVIQNPRYQVTQFGKPVTLSCSQTLNHNVMYWYQQKSSQAPKLLFHYYDKDFNNEADTPDNFQSRRPNTSFCFLDIRSPGLGDTAMYLCATRVLFGEQYFGPGTRLTVT.

The CDR3 nucleotides are TGTGCCAGCAGTTCCCTTATCAGGGATGGCTACACCTTC. This codes for CASSSLIRDGYTF. This rearrangement joins TRBV6-2 or TRBV6-3 to TRBJ1-2; tentatively, D is TRBD1 (5 bases). V lost 4 bases and J lost 6, with 12 bases in between. The CDR3 covers 13 residues. Germline CDR1 reads MNHEY; CDR2 reads SVGEGT.

This clonotype was counted between two and nine times. The chain recombines TRBV3-1 with TRBJ1-2; D remains unclear. The CDR3 contains 14 residues. The V end lost 1 base, the J end lost 4 bases, and 10 bases lay between the germline ends. Germline CDR1 reads LGHDT; CDR2 reads YNNKEL (reference sequence). The CDR3 DNA follows: TGTGCCAGCAGCCAAGCCAACATTCTCTATGGCTACACCTTC. Amino acid sequence: CASSQANILYGYTF. The entire variable domain, with the rest obtained from reference TRBV3-1 and TRBJ1-2, is as follows: DTAVSQTPKYLVTQMGNDKSIKCEQNLGHDTMYWYKQDSKKFLKIMFSYNNKELIINETVPNRFSPKSPDKAHLNLHINSLELGDSAVYFCASSQANILYGYTFGSGTRLTVV.

There are many counts of this clonotype. The rearrangement uses TRBV7-2 and TRBJ1-1; D is undetermined. V was shortened by 7 bases and J by 3 bases, with 9 bases between the two germline ends. CDR1 SGHTA and CDR2 FQGNSA come from the germline V gene. The CDR3 consists of 12 residues. CDR3 nucleotides: TGTGCCAGCACTTTGACGCACACTGAAGCTTTCTTT. Its translation: CASTLTHTEAFF.

V gene TRBV6-6 combines with J gene TRBJ2-2; no reliable D call. V was cut by 5 bases and J by 0 bases, with 10 bases left in between. CDR1 MNHNY and CDR2 SVGAGI come from the germline V gene (reference sequence). CDR3 length: 15 residues. The CDR3 sequence is CASSPLWANTGELFF. The CDR3 DNA is TGTGCCAGCAGTCCACTCTGGGCGAACACCGGGGAGCTGTTTTTT.

This clonotype was recorded many times. The rearrangement uses TRBV7-2 and TRBJ2-1; perhaps TRBD1 as D (6 bases). The CDR3 has 16 amino acids. V lost 4 bases and J 7 bases, leaving 20 bases between the germline ends. Germline assignment: CDR1 SGHTA and CDR2 FQGNSA. CDR3 sequence: CASSSGQKLRLNEQFF. The CDR3 DNA reads TGTGCCAGCAGCTCCGGACAGAAGTTAAGGTTGAATGAGCAGTTCTTC.

This clonotype has only a few counts. J is TRBJ1-5 and V is TRBV6-6; 9 bases fit TRBD1. The germline V gene has CDR1 MNHNY and CDR2 SVGAGI (reference sequence). With V trimmed by 7 bases and J by 5 bases, 9 bases remained unmatched. CDR3 length equals 15 residues. CDR3 DNA sequence: TGTGCCAGCATTCCGGGACAGGGCCGGGATCAGCCCCAGCATTTT. It specifies CASIPGQGRDQPQHF.

The rearrangement uses TRBV6-1 and TRBJ1-1; D possibly corresponds to TRBD1 (6 bases). Trimming pared 6 bases from V and 5 bases from J, leaving 22 bases between. The CDR3 loop spans 16 amino acids. The V gene's germline CDR1 is MNHNS and CDR2 SASEGT. CDR3 coding DNA: TGTGCCAGCAGAGGCACACATACAGGGTACGTGACTGAAGCTTTCTTT. Its protein is CASRGTHTGYVTEAFF.

There are many counts of this clonotype. The chain recombines TRBV20-1 with TRBJ2-1; TRBD1 agrees at 8 bases. The CDR3 sequence is 14 residues long. The V segment lost 4 bases and the J segment 7 bases; nucleotides outside the gene matches: 9. Germline CDR1 DFQATT, CDR2 SNEGSKA (reference sequence). Written as DNA, the CDR3 is TGCAGTGCTACCGGGACAGGCGGATTTAATGAGCAGTTCTTC. This encodes CSATGTGGFNEQFF.

This clonotype was seen a few times. V usage is TRBV6-1 and J usage is TRBJ2-3, with 7 bases aligning to TRBD2. The germline V gene encodes CDR1 MNHNS and CDR2 SASEGT. Trimming at V came to 5 bases and at J to 1 base, leaving 3 bases not matched to a gene. This CDR3 is built from 14 residues. CDR3 protein: CASSTSEGTDTQYF. Here the CDR3 DNA reads TGTGCCAGCAGTACTAGCGAGGGCACAGATACGCAGTATTTT.

The table lists this clonotype with a few counts. This chain joins TRBV2 and TRBJ1-5; 7 nucleotides align to TRBD1. Trimming at V came to 0 bases and at J to 0 bases, leaving 5 bases not matched to a gene. CDR1 and CDR2 from the germline V gene are SNHLY and FYNNEI. The CDR3 consists of 17 residues. Written as DNA, the CDR3 is TGTGCCAGCAGTGAAGCGGAGGGACAGTATAGCAATCAGCCCCAGCATTTT. This codes for CASSEAEGQYSNQPQHF.

V gene TRBV7-6 combines with J gene TRBJ2-2; 7 positions match TRBD1. The germline CDR1 and CDR2 sequences are SGHVS and FNYEAQ. The J segment lost 6 bases and the V segment lost 1 base, leaving 5 bases of the junction unmatched. The CDR3 has 15 residues. In DNA, the CDR3 is TGTGCCAGCAGCTTAGAGGTCACAGGGGCCGGGGAGCTGTTTTTT. Translation gives CASSLEVTGAGELFF.

There are many counts of this clonotype. This chain connects TRBV25-1 to TRBJ1-5; perhaps TRBD1 as D (6 bases). CDR3 length equals 13 residues. V was shortened by 2 bases and J by 4 bases, with 6 bases between the two germline ends. The germline gives CDR1 MGHDK, CDR2 SYGVNS. In DNA form, the CDR3 reads TGTGCCAGCAGTGAAACAGGGAATCAGCCCCAGCATTTT. This gives the protein CASSETGNQPQHF.

This clonotype was counted many times. The chain carries TRBV4-3 and TRBJ1-1; D uncertain. Germline CDR1 and CDR2: LGHNA and YSLEER. This CDR3 is 14 amino acids long. Trimming removed 0 bases at V and 6 bases at J, with 11 bases between. CDR3 protein: CASSQDRKGPEAFF. CDR3 coding DNA: TGCGCCAGCAGCCAAGATAGGAAAGGCCCTGAAGCTTTCTTT.

The CDR3 spells CASSTTTDGGVLKTQYF. The CDR3 DNA is TGTGCCAGCAGTACTACTACGGACGGGGGGGTATTGAAGACCCAGTACTTC. This chain uses TRBV6-1 with TRBJ2-5; TRBD2 matches at 8 bases. This CDR3 region has 17 residues. After removal of 5 bases from V and 6 bases from J, the junction contained 17 bases not matched to a gene. Germline lookup yields CDR1 MNHNS and CDR2 SASEGT.

A few counts support this clonotype. The J gene is TRBJ2-5, the V gene TRBV21-1. TRBV21-1 is an annotated pseudogene. This CDR3 region has 15 residues. The chain's CDR3 is CASSKYHYTQETQYF. CDR3 nucleotide sequence: TGTGCCAGCAGCAAATACCACTACACGCAAGAGACCCAGTACTTC.

The table lists this clonotype with many counts. The gene calls are TRBV28 and TRBJ1-6; unclear D gene. The CDR3 contains 14 residues. The germline V gene encodes CDR1 MDHEN and CDR2 SYDVKM. V lost 6 bases, J lost 11 bases, and 17 bases lay in between. CDR3 in DNA: TGTGCCAGCAGCTACGGACTCCCCGGGACACCCCTCCACTTT. Translation: CASSYGLPGTPLHF.

The V call is TRBV6-2 or TRBV6-3, the J call TRBJ2-7; D gene uncertain. This CDR3 is built from 14 residues. Germline V gene sequence: CDR1 MNHEY, CDR2 SVGEGT. The V end lost 0 bases, the J end lost 1 base, and 7 bases lay between the germline ends. DNA for the CDR3: TGTGCCAGCAGTTACTCCCTAGAGTCCTACGAGCAGTACTTC. Protein product: CASSYSLESYEQYF.

This clonotype turned up a few times. The rearrangement uses TRBV6-6 and TRBJ1-6, with 9 bases that match TRBD1. This CDR3 has 14 residues. The germline V gene has CDR1 MNHNY and CDR2 SVGAGI (reference sequence). V was clipped by 7 bases and J by 9 bases; unmatched bases: 7. Here the CDR3 reads CASTPTGGTSPLHF. The CDR3 coding sequence is TGTGCCAGCACCCCGACAGGGGGAACTTCACCCCTCCACTTT.

This clonotype was picked up a small number of times. The chain couples TRBV10-3 to TRBJ2-3; D remains unclear. V lost 0 bases and J lost 3, with 10 bases in between. Germline assignment: CDR1 ENHRY and CDR2 SYGVKD. The CDR3 extends over 15 amino acids. CDR3 region: CAISESGLRTDTQYF. CDR3 coding DNA: TGTGCCATCAGTGAGTCTGGCCTGAGAACAGATACGCAGTATTTT.